This is a list of T cell receptor beta chains from one sample in a study of post-analysis software for immune sequencing data. TCRdb redid the calling of the PCR reads with MiXCR, one entry per CDR3 protein. Seen here are roughly 600,000 distinct CDR3 sequences, roughly 47% observed once, and the top ten hold approximately 1.7%. The sample was blood. These receptors were obtained from a girl between 10 and 17 years old with multiple sclerosis. CDR3s include the opening cysteine and the closing phenylalanine or tryptophan. D genes are given only for firm matches. Clone size is stated in some rows and not others, as once, few, many or a class when expanded.

>TRBJ1-6|TRBV12-3/TRBV12-4|-|-
CASRYEGGALHF
TGTGCCAGCAGATACGAAGGGGGAGCCCTCCACTTT
>TRBJ2-6|TRBV12-3/TRBV12-4|-|-
CASSFSGAGANVLTF
TGTGCCAGCAGTTTTTCCGGTGCTGGGGCCAACGTCCTGACTTTC
>TRBJ2-3|TRBV10-3|few|TRBD2
CATTGLAGGTDTQYF
TGTGCCACTACCGGACTAGCGGGGGGGACAGATACGCAGTATTTT
>TRBJ1-5|TRBV4-3|-|-
CASSPGFGNQPQHF
TGCGCCAGCAGCCCAGGATTTGGCAATCAGCCCCAGCATTTT
>TRBJ2-1|TRBV5-1|-|-
CASHKKLGVPSNEQFF
TGCGCCAGCCACAAAAAACTAGGGGTCCCGTCCAATGAGCAGTTCTTC
>TRBJ2-5|TRBV20-1|-|-
CSAGGTAQTQYF
TGCAGTGCTGGAGGGACCGCTCAGACCCAGTACTTC
>TRBJ1-2|TRBV4-2|few|-
CASSQERDAGYGHTF
TGTGCCAGCAGCCAAGAAAGAGATGCAGGCTATGGCCACACCTTC
>TRBJ2-7|TRBV5-5|-|TRBD2
CANSLSAGGSIYEQYF
TGTGCCAACAGCTTATCTGCGGGAGGTTCGATCTACGAGCAGTACTTC
>TRBJ1-1|TRBV29-1|-|-
CSANRRGNTEAFF
TGCAGCGCAAACAGGAGGGGGAACACTGAAGCTTTCTTT
>TRBJ1-2|TRBV2|-|-
CASSKDGLSTIGYTF
TGTGCCAGCAGTAAGGACGGCCTTAGTACTATAGGCTACACCTTC
>TRBJ2-7|TRBV10-3|-|-
CAITGELVYEQYF
TGTGCCATCACAGGGGAACTCGTCTACGAGCAGTACTTC
>TRBJ2-5|TRBV15|-|-
CATSRGFPNEQYF
TGTGCCACCAGCAGAGGCTTCCCCAATGAGCAGTACTTC
>TRBJ2-1|TRBV29-1|-|-
CSGRVPYSSSYNEQFF
TGCAGCGGACGGGTCCCTTACTCAAGCTCCTACAATGAGCAGTTCTTC
>TRBJ2-7|TRBV13|few|TRBD2
CASSPTGSGRTYEQYF
TGTGCCAGCAGCCCAACGGGTAGCGGGCGTACCTACGAGCAGTACTTC
>TRBJ2-7|TRBV11-2|-|TRBD1
CASSLQNRGPFVEQYF
TGTGCCAGCAGCTTGCAAAACAGGGGGCCCTTCGTCGAGCAGTACTTC
>TRBJ2-7|TRBV7-9|-|-
CASMTEYEQYF
TGTGCCAGCATGACTGAGTACGAGCAGTACTTC
>TRBJ2-5|TRBV12-3/TRBV12-4|once|-
CASGLGQVGGRETQYF
TGTGCCAGCGGTTTGGGACAGGTGGGGGGGCGAGAGACCCAGTACTTC
>TRBJ2-7|TRBV12-3/TRBV12-4|-|-
CASSPWGAVDEQYF
TGTGCCAGCAGTCCGTGGGGCGCAGTGGACGAGCAGTACTTC
>TRBJ2-7|TRBV3-1|-|-
CASSRSNRDEQYF
TGTGCCAGCAGCCGATCAAACAGGGACGAGCAGTACTTC
>TRBJ1-1|TRBV12-3/TRBV12-4|-|-
CASSLLSGVQTEAFF
TGTGCCAGCAGTCTACTCTCTGGGGTACAAACTGAAGCTTTCTTT
>TRBJ1-4|TRBV15|few|-
CATSLDKTATNEKLFF
TGTGCCACCTCCTTGGACAAGACGGCAACTAATGAAAAACTGTTTTTT
>TRBJ1-5|TRBV29-1|-|-
CSAGDNNQPQHF
TGCAGCGCAGGGGACAACAACCAGCCCCAGCATTTT
>TRBJ2-3|TRBV5-1|-|-
CASNFWAASTDTQYF
TGCGCCAGCAACTTTTGGGCTGCGAGCACAGATACGCAGTATTTT
>TRBJ2-3|TRBV7-2|-|-
CASSLALTSTDTQYF
TGTGCCAGCAGCTTAGCGCTGACTAGCACAGATACGCAGTATTTT
>TRBJ2-7|TRBV6-2/TRBV6-3|-|-
CASSYHRGSSYEQYF
TGTGCCAGCAGTTACCACCGGGGTAGCTCCTACGAGCAGTACTTC
>TRBJ2-4|TRBV9|few|-
CASSARVGLSQYF
TGTGCCAGCAGCGCCCGAGTGGGACTTTCTCAGTACTTC
>TRBJ1-1|TRBV20-1|-|-
CSARRAGENTEAFF
TGCAGTGCCAGGCGGGCAGGGGAGAACACTGAAGCTTTCTTT
>TRBJ1-2|TRBV20-1|-|-
CSAGGLRGGYTF
TGCAGTGCTGGGGGGCTTCGGGGTGGCTACACCTTC
>TRBJ2-7|TRBV5-1|-|-
CASSARNRGNEQYF
TGCGCCAGCAGCGCAAGGAACAGAGGAAACGAGCAGTACTTC
>TRBJ2-7|TRBV12-3/TRBV12-4|-|TRBD2
CASSFGRGESYEQYF
TGTGCCAGCAGTTTTGGGCGGGGGGAATCCTACGAGCAATACTTC
>TRBJ2-5|TRBV5-1|-|-
CASSSAANQETQYF
TGCGCCAGCAGCTCCGCAGCGAATCAAGAGACCCAGTACTTC
>TRBJ2-1|TRBV5-5|-|-
CASSRRADSSYNEQFF
TGTGCCAGCAGCCGAAGGGCCGATAGCTCCTACAATGAGCAGTTCTTC
>TRBJ2-1|TRBV5-6|-|TRBD1
CASSWGTGGLDEQFF
TGTGCCAGCAGTTGGGGGACAGGGGGCCTGGATGAGCAGTTCTTC
>TRBJ2-7|TRBV5-1|-|TRBD1
CASSLGSGQAYEQYF
TGCGCCAGCAGCTTGGGGTCGGGACAGGCTTACGAGCAGTACTTC
>TRBJ2-7|TRBV5-6|many|-
CASSFGVEQYF
TGTGCCAGCAGCTTCGGGGTGGAGCAGTACTTC
>TRBJ2-1|TRBV6-5|few|-
CASIPQGSSGEQFF
TGTGCCAGCATCCCCCAGGGGTCGAGTGGTGAGCAGTTCTTC
>TRBJ2-3|TRBV10-3|few|-
CAISFEISTDTQYF
TGTGCCATCAGTTTCGAAATTAGCACAGATACGCAGTATTTT
>TRBJ1-5|TRBV7-9|few|-
CASSLTGEQPQHF
TGTGCCAGCAGCTTAACAGGAGAGCAGCCCCAGCATTTT